The present TCR beta chain was sequenced within a study of blood T cell repertoires in COVID-19. Overall study context: Whether acute or convalescent, the COVID-19 samples came from the United States, Italy and Spain. T cells, B-cell-depleted T cells, or PBMCs supplied cDNA or gDNA.

Authors' processing steps: It was from reference gene primer amplification that nucleated cell counts were estimated. Here immunoSEQ multiplex PCR was the method, and the copy in TCRdb shows in-frame clones only, minus some. That table gives V, J and clone size, and the DNA gave D and trimming. The table shows a few hundred thousand clones, with roughly 90% occurring only once. The CDR3 has 16 residues. Looked up from germline, CDR1 is LNHNV and CDR2 is YYDKDF (reference sequence). The V gene end was trimmed by 3 bases and the J gene end by 6 bases; junction bases not matched to a gene: 6. The chain recombines TRBV15 with TRBJ2-1, with 12 bases matching TRBD2. This TCR derives from a woman aged 45-65 years with active or convalescent COVID-19. Specimen: peripheral blood. The CDR3 DNA reads as TGTGCCACCAGCAGGCCTCTAGCGGGAGGGCTCAATGAGCAGTTCTTC. It codes for CATSRPLAGGLNEQFF.